This T cell receptor beta chain was profiled in a study of T cell changes during pregnancy in multiple sclerosis. This table comes from immunoSEQ multiplex PCR, and its TCRdb copy is limited to in-frame clones, with some not included. The data hold about 69,000 clones, with approximately 92% observed a single time. Trimming pared 2 bases from V and 12 bases from J, leaving 8 bases between. The CDR3 contains 10 residues. Germline V gene lookup returns CDR1 SEHNR and CDR2 FQNEAQ (reference sequence). The receptor comes from a female donor in good health, enrolled as a control in a pregnancy study. Here the sequenced sample was peripheral blood, taken in the third trimester of pregnancy. J is TRBJ2-7 and V is TRBV7-9; D is unclear. The CDR3 loop reads CASSLPLWYF. CDR3 DNA sequence: TGTGCCAGCAGCTTACCGTTGTGGTACTTC.